This T cell receptor beta chain was sequenced during a study of CD8+ T cells in alopecia areata. Whole-study context: Among treated patients, oral tofacitinib was administered at 5 to 10 mg twice daily. Regarding the study as a whole: Scalp lesions, especially in alopecia totalis/universalis, had higher clonality than normal scalp.

The CDR3 is 13 residues long. V lost 6 bases, J lost 0 bases, and 9 bases lay in between. From germline, CDR1 is SQVTM and CDR2 ANQGSEA. As concerns this clone: No antigen is known for it.

RNA extraction was followed by reverse transcription into cDNA, which acted as the sequencing template. Produced via immunoSEQ multiplex PCR; TCRdb's table is partial and in-frame only. The data hold around 98,000 clones, with 40% to 45% observed a single time. This TCR derives from a human donor with alopecia areata. The rearrangement uses TRBV29-1 and TRBJ1-3; D gene unclear. The sequenced sample consisted of CD4+ T cells sorted from blood. CDR3 in DNA: TGCAGCGTCCGTGCCCACTCTGGAAACACCATATATTTT. This sequence encodes CSVRAHSGNTIYF.